This TCR beta chain comes out of a study of PD-L1 blockade in urothelial cancer. Study information: Men with urothelial cancer arising in the bladder made up about nine tenths of the roughly 29 patients.

Study outcomes and limitations: Durable benefit was linked to greater 3-week expansion of tumor-associated blood clones.

By share of the sample, this clone is medium-sized. Its antigen is currently unknown. Some clones are missing from TCRdb's copy, which holds only in-frame ones; the method was immunoSEQ multiplex PCR. Of 35,000 to 50,000 clones listed, 81% are singletons. This TCR was recovered from a man between 70 and 80 years old with urothelial cancer. The source was PBMCs, collected around atezolizumab (anti-PD-L1) treatment.

CDR3 bases: TGTGCCAGCAGTCCTCGGGGGAGGGGTGGCTACACCTTC. As protein: CASSPRGRGGYTF. The V gene is TRBV25-1, the J gene TRBJ1-2; D is possibly TRBD1 (5 bases). This CDR3 has 13 amino acids. The germline V and J ends were trimmed by 5 bases and 7 bases, with 14 bases remaining between them. Germline V lookup: CDR1 MGHDK, CDR2 SYGVNS.